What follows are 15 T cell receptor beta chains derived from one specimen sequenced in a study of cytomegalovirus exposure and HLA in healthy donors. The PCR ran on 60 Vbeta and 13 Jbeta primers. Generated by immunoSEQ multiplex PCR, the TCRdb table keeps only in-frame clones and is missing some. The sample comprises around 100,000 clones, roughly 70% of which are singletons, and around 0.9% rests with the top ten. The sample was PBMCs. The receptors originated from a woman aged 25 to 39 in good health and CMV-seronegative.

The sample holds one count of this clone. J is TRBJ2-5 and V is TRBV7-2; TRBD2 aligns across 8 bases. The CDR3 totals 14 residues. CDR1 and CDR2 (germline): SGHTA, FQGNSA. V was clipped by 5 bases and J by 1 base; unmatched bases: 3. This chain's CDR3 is CASSRTSPQETQYF. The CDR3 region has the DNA TGTGCCAGCAGCCGGACTAGCCCCCAAGAGACCCAGTACTTC.

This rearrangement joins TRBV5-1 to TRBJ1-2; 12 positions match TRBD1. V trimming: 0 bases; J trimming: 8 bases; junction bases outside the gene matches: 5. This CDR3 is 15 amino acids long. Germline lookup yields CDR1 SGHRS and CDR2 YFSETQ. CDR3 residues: CASSLEGQGARGYTF. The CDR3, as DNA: TGCGCCAGCAGCTTGGAGGGACAGGGGGCGCGCGGCTACACCTTC.

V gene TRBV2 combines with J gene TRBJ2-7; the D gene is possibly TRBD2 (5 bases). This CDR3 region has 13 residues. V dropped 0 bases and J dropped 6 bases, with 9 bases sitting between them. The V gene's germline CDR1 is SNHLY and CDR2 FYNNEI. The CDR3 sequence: CASSEAEVSEQYF. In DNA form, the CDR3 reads TGTGCCAGCAGTGAAGCGGAGGTGTCCGAGCAGTACTTC.

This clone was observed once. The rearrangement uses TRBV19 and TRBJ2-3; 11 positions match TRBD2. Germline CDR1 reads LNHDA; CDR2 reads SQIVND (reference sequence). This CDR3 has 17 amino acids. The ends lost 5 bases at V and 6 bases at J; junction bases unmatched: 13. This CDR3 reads CASSEITIAGGVDTQYF. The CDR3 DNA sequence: TGTGCCAGTAGTGAGATTACAATAGCGGGGGGGGTGGATACGCAGTATTTT.

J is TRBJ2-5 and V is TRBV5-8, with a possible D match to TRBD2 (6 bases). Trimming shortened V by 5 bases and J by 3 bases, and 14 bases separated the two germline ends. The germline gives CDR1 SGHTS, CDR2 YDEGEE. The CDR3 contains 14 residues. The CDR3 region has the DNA TGTGCCAGCAGAAGTCCGGGACTCAAAGAGACCCAGTACTTC. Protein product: CASRSPGLKETQYF.

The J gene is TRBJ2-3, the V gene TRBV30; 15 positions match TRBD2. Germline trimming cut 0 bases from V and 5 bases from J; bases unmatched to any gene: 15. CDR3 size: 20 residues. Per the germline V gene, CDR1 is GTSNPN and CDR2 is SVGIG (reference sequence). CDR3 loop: CAWSVLRTSGGARRKDTQYF. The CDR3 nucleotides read TGTGCCTGGAGTGTCTTAAGGACTAGCGGGGGGGCTCGGCGAAAAGATACGCAGTATTTT.

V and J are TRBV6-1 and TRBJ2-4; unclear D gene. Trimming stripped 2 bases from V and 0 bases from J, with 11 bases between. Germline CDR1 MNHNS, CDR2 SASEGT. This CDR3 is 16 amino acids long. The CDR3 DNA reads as TGTGCCAGCAGTGAATATGAGAGCCTAGCCAAAAACATTCAGTACTTC. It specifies CASSEYESLAKNIQYF.

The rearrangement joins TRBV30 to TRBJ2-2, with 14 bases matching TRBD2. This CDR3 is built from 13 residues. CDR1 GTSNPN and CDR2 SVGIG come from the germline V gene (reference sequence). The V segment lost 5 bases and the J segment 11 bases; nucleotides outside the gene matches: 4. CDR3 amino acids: CAWGLAGGRELFF. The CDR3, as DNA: TGTGCCTGGGGACTAGCGGGGGGTCGTGAGCTGTTTTTT. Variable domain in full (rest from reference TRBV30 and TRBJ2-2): SQTIHQWPATLVQPVGSPLSLECTVEGTSNPNLYWYRQAAGRGLQLLFYSVGIGQISSEVPQNLSASRPQDRQFILSSKKLLLSDSGFYLCAWGLAGGRELFFGEGSRLTVL.

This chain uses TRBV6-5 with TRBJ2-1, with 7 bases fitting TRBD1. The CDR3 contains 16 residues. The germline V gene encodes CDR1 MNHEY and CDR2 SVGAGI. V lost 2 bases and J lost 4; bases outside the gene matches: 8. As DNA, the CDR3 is TGTGCCAGCAGTTACCTCGACAGGGCACGTTACAATGAGCAGTTCTTC. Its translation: CASSYLDRARYNEQFF.

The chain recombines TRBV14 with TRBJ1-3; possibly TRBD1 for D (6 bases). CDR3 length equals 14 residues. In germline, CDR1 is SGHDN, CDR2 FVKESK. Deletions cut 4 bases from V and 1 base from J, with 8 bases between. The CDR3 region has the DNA TGTGCCAGCAGCCCGGACAGATCTGGAAACACCATATATTTT. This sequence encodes CASSPDRSGNTIYF.

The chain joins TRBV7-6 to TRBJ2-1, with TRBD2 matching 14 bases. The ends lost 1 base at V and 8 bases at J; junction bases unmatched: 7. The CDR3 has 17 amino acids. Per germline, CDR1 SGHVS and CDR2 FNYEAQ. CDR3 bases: TGTGCCAGCAGCTTAGGGCCGACTAGCGGGGGGGAGGATGAGCAGTTCTTC. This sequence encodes CASSLGPTSGGEDEQFF. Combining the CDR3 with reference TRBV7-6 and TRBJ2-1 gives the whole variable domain GAGVSQSPRYKVTKRGQDVALRCDPISGHVSLYWYRQALGQGPEFLTYFNYEAQQDKSGLPNDRFSAERPEGSISTLTIQRTEQRDSAMYRCASSLGPTSGGEDEQFFGPGTRLTVL.

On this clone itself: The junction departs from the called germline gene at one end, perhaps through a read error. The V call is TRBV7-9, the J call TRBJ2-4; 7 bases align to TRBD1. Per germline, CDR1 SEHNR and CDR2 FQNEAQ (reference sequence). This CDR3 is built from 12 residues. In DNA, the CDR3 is TGTTCCAGCAGCCCCGGACAGGACATTCAGTACTTC. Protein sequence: CSSSPGQDIQYF.

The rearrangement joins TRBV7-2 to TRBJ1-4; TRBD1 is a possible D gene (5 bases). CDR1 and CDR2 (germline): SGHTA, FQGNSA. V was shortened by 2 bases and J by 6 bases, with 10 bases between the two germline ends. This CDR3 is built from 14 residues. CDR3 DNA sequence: TGTGCCAGCAGCTTACCAGGGAGGGATGAAAAACTGTTTTTT. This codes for CASSLPGRDEKLFF. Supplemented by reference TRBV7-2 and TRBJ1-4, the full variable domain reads GAGVSQSPSNKVTEKGKDVELRCDPISGHTALYWYRQSLGQGLEFLIYFQGNSAPDKSGLPSDRFSAERTGGSVSTLTIQRTQQEDSAVYLCASSLPGRDEKLFFGSGTQLSVL.

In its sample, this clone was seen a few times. The DNA for the CDR3 is TGTGCCAGCAATACAGGGGGCGCGGCGAGAACTGAAGCTTTCTTT. Translating it yields CASNTGGAARTEAFF. The V and J genes are TRBV6-5 and TRBJ1-1; 9 bases are shared with TRBD1. V shed 7 bases, J shed 5 bases, and the junction held 11 bases outside the gene matches. The CDR3 runs 15 residues. The germline gives CDR1 MNHEY, CDR2 SVGAGI.

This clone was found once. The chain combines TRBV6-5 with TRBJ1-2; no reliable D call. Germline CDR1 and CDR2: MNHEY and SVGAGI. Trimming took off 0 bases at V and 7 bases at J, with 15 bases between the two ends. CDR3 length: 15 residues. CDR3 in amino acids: CASSYSMADFVGYTF. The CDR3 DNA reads TGTGCCAGCAGTTACTCGATGGCAGACTTTGTTGGCTACACCTTC.